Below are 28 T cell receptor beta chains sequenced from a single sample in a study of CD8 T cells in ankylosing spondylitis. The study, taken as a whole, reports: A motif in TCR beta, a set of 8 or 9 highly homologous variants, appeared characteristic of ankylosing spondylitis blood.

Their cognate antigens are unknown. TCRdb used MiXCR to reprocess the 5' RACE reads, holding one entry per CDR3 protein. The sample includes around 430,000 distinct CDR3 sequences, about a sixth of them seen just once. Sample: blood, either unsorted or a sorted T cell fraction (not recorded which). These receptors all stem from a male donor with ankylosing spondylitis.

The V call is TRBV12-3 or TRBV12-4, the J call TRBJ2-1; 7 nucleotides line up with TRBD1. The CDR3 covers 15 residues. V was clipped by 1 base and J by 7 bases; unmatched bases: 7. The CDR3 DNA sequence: TGTGCCAGCAGTTTAGGGAGACAGGGCGCGAATGAGCAGTTCTTC. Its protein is CASSLGRQGANEQFF.

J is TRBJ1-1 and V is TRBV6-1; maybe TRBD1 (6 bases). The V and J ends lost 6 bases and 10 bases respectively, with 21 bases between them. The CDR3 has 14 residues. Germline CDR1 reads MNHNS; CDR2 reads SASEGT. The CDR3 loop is CASSPGTPRVGAFF. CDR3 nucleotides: TGTGCCAGCAGCCCCGGGACACCCAGGGTGGGAGCTTTCTTT.

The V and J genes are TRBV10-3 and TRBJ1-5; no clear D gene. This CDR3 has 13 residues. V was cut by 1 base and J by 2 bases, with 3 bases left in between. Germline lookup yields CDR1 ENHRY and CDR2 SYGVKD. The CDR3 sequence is CAISELGNQPQHF. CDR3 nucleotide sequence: TGTGCCATCAGTGAGTTGGGCAATCAGCCCCAGCATTTT.

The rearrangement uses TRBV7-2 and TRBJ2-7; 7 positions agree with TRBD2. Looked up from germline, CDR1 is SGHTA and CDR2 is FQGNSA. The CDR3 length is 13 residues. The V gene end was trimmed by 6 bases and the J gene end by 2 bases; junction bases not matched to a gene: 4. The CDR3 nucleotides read TGTGCCAGCAGTCGGGGGGTCGCCTACGAGCAGTACTTC. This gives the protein CASSRGVAYEQYF.

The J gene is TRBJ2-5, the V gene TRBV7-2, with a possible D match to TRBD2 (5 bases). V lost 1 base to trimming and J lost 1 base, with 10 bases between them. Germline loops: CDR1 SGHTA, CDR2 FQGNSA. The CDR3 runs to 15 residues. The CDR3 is CASSLGGLSQETQYF. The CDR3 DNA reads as TGTGCCAGCAGCTTAGGAGGGTTGTCCCAAGAGACCCAGTACTTC.

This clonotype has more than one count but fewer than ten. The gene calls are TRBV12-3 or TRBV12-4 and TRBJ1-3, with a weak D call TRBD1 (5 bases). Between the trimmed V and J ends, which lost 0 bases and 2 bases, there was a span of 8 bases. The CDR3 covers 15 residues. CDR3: CASSLAAGPGNTIYF. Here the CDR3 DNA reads TGTGCCAGCAGTTTAGCGGCAGGGCCTGGAAACACCATATATTTT.

The CDR3 sequence: CASSGLATVETQYF. CDR3 bases: TGTGCCAGCTCCGGACTAGCTACTGTGGAGACCCAGTACTTC. V is TRBV7-9 and J is TRBJ2-5, with 8 bases aligning to TRBD2. Looked up from germline, CDR1 is SEHNR and CDR2 is FQNEAQ (reference sequence). The trim removed 8 bases at V and 5 bases at J, leaving 10 bases unmatched. The CDR3 has 14 residues.

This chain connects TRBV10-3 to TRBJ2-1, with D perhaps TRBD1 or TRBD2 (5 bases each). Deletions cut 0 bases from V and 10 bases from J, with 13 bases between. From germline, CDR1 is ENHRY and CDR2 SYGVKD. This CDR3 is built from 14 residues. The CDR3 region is CAISESGDPPEQFF. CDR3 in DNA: TGTGCCATCAGTGAGTCCGGGGACCCACCAGAGCAGTTCTTC.

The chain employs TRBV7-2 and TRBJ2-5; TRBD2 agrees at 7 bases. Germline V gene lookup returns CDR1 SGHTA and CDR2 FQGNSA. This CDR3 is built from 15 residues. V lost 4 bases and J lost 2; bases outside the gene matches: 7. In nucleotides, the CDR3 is TGTGCCAGCAGCTACGTAGCGGGTCCGCAAGAGACCCAGTACTTC. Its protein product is CASSYVAGPQETQYF.

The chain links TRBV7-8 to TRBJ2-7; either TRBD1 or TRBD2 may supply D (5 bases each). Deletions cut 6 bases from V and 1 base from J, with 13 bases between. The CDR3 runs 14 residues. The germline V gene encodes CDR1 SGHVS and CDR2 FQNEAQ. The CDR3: CASRPFGTSYEQYF. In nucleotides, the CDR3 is TGTGCCAGCAGGCCCTTTGGGACGTCCTACGAGCAGTACTTC.

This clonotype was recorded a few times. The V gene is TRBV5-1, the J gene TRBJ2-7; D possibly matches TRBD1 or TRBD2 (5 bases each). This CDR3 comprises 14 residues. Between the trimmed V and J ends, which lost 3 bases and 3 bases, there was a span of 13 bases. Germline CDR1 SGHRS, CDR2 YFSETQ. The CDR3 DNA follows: TGCGCCAGCAGCTGGGGCGGCGGGTTCTACGAGCAGTACTTC. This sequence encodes CASSWGGGFYEQYF.

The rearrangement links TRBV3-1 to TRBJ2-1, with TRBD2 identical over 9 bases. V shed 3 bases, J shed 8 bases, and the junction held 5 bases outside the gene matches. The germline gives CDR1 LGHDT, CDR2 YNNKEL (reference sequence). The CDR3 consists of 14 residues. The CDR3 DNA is TGTGCCAGCAGCCACGGACTAGCGTCAGATGAGCAGTTCTTC. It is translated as CASSHGLASDEQFF.

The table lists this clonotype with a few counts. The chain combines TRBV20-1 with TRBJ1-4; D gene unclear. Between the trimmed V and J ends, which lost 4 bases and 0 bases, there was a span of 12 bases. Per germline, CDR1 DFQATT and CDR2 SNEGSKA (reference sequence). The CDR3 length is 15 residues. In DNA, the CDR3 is TGCAGTGCTACGCCTCCAGCCGCAACTAATGAAAAACTGTTTTTT. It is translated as CSATPPAATNEKLFF.

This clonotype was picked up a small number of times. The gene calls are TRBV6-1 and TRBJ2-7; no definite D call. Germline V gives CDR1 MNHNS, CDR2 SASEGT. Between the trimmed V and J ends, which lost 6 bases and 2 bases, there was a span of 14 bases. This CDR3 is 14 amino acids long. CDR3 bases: TGTGCCAGCAGCGTTTTACCCAAGACCTACGAGCAGTACTTC. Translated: CASSVLPKTYEQYF.

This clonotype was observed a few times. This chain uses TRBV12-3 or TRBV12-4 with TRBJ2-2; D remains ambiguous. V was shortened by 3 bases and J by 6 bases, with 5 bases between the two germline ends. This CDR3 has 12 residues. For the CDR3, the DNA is TGTGCCAGCAGTTTTTTCTCCGGGGAGCTGTTTTTT. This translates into CASSFFSGELFF.

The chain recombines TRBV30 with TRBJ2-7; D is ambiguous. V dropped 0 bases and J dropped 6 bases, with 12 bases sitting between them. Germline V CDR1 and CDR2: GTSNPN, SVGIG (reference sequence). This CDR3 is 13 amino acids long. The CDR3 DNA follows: TGTGCCTGGAGTGTACAAAGTTACAGCGAGCAGTACTTC. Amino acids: CAWSVQSYSEQYF.

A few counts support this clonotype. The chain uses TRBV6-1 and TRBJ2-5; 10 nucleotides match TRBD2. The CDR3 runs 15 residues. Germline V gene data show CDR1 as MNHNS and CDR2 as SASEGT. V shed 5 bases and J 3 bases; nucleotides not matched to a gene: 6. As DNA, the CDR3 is TGTGCCAGCAGTAGGACTAGCGGAACAAAAGAGACCCAGTACTTC. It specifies CASSRTSGTKETQYF.

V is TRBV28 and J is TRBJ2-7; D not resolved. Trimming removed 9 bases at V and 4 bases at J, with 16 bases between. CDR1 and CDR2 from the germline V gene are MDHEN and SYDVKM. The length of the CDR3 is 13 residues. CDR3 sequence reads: CASRNPLSYEQYF. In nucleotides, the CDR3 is TGTGCCAGTCGTAACCCACTCTCTTACGAGCAGTACTTC. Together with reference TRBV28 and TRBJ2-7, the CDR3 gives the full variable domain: DVKVTQSSRYLVKRTGEKVFLECVQDMDHENMFWYRQDPGLGLRLIYFSYDVKMKEKGDIPEGYSVSREKKERFSLILESASTNQTSMYLCASRNPLSYEQYFGPGTRLTVT.

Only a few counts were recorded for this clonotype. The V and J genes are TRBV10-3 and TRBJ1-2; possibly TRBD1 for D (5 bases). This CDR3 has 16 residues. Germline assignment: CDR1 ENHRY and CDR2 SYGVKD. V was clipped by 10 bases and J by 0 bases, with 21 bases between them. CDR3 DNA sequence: TGTGCCACCAACTCCGGAGTTACAGGTCCTAACTATGGCTACACCTTC. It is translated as CATNSGVTGPNYGYTF.

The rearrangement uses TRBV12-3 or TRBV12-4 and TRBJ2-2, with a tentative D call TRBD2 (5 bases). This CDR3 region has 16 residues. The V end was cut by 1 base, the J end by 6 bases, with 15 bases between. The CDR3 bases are TGTGCCAGCAGTTTAGGCCCGGGGAAGTTCGCCGGGGAGCTGTTTTTT. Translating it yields CASSLGPGKFAGELFF.

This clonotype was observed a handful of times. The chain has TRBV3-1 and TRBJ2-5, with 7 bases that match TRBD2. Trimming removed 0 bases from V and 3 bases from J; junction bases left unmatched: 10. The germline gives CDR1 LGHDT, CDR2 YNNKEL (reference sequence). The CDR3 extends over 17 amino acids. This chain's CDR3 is CASSQDRTSVPKETQYF. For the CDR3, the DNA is TGTGCCAGCAGCCAAGATCGTACTAGCGTGCCCAAAGAGACCCAGTACTTC.

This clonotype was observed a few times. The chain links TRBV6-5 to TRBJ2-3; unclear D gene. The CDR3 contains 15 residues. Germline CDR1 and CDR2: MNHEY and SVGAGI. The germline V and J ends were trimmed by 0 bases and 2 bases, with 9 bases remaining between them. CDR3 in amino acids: CASSYSSSYTDTQYF. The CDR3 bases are TGTGCCAGCAGTTACTCGTCGAGTTACACAGATACGCAGTATTTT.

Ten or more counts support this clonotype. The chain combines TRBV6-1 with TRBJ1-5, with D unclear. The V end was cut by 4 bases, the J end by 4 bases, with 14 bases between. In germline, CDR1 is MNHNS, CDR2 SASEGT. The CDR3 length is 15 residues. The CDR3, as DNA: TGTGCCAGCAGTGGGGCCCAAACGGGTAATCAGCCCCAGCATTTT. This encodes CASSGAQTGNQPQHF.

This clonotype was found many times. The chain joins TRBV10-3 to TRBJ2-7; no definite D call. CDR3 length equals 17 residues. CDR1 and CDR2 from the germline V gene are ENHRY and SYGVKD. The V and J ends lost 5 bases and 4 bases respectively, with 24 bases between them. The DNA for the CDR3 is TGTGCCATCAGTTTCATTTCTGGGTCGGAGCACCGGTACGAGCAGTACTTC. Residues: CAISFISGSEHRYEQYF.

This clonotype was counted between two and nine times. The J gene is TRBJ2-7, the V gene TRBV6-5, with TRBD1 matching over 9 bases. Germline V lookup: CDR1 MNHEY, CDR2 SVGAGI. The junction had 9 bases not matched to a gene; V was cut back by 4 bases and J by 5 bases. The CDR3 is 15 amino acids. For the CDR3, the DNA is TGTGCCAGCAGTTTCGGGGGACAGGGTCGACACGAGCAGTACTTC. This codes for CASSFGGQGRHEQYF.

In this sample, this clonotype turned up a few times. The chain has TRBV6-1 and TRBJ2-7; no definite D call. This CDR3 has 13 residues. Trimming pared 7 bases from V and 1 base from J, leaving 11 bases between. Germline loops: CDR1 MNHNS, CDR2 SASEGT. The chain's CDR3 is CASKDTGSYEQYF. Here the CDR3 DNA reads TGTGCCAGCAAAGACACGGGTTCCTACGAGCAGTACTTC.

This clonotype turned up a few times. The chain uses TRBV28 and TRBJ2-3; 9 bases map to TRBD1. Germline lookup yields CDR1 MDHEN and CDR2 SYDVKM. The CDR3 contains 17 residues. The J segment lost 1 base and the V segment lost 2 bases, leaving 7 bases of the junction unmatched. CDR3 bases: TGTGCCAGCAGTTTAACAGGGGGCGGACGTGGCACAGATACGCAGTATTTT. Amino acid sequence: CASSLTGGGRGTDTQYF. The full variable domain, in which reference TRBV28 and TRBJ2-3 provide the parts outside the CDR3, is DVKVTQSSRYLVKRTGEKVFLECVQDMDHENMFWYRQDPGLGLRLIYFSYDVKMKEKGDIPEGYSVSREKKERFSLILESASTNQTSMYLCASSLTGGGRGTDTQYFGPGTRLTVL.

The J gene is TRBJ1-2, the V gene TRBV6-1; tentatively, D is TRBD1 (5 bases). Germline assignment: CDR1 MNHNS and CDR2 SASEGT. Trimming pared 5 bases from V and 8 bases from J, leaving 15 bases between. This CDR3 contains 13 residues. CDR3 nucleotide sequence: TGTGCCAGCAGTAAGGGACCCCCCGGGGGCTACACCTTC. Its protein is CASSKGPPGGYTF.